A single sample gave rise to the 19 T cell receptor beta chains below, sequenced in a study of blood T cell repertoires in COVID-19. The protocol was immunoSEQ multiplex PCR, while the TCRdb copy is restricted to in-frame clones and leaves out a portion. The sample yields about 380,000 clones, about 87% seen once. Sequencing was carried out using PBMCs or T cells enriched from blood (not recorded which). The receptors come from a man younger than 45 who had recovered from COVID-19.

V is TRBV12-3 or TRBV12-4 and J is TRBJ2-7; D is unclear. V dropped 3 bases and J dropped 2 bases, with 8 bases sitting between them. This CDR3 comprises 13 residues. Here the CDR3 reads CASSFTATYEQYF. CDR3 nucleotide sequence: TGTGCCAGCAGTTTCACAGCCACCTACGAGCAGTACTTC.

The CDR3 region is CASSFGIGALNYGYTF. As DNA, the CDR3 is TGTGCCAGCAGTTTCGGTATAGGGGCTCTGAACTATGGCTACACCTTC. The chain recombines TRBV27 with TRBJ1-2, with a tentative D call TRBD1 (5 bases). The CDR3 is 16 residues long. V lost 3 bases and J lost 2, with 16 bases in between. The germline CDR1 and CDR2 sequences are MNHEY and SMNVEV (reference sequence).

The chain recombines TRBV6-5 with TRBJ2-1; tentative D call: TRBD1 (6 bases). Per germline, CDR1 MNHEY and CDR2 SVGAGI. V was shortened by 7 bases and J by 6 bases, with 10 bases between the two germline ends. The CDR3 sequence is 12 residues long. CDR3 loop: CASTAGVNEQFF. CDR3 DNA: TGTGCCAGCACCGCAGGGGTCAATGAGCAGTTCTTC.

V usage is TRBV25-1 and J usage is TRBJ1-1, with a tentative D call TRBD1 (5 bases). The germline V gene encodes CDR1 MGHDK and CDR2 SYGVNS. CDR3 length: 15 residues. Trimming pared 7 bases from V and 3 bases from J, leaving 18 bases between. This chain's CDR3 is CASTQGTWRDTEAFF. The DNA of the CDR3 is TGTGCCAGCACCCAGGGTACCTGGAGGGACACTGAAGCTTTCTTT.

The J gene is TRBJ2-7, the V gene TRBV29-1, with TRBD1 identical over 7 bases. V dropped 4 bases and J dropped 4; count of bases not matched to a gene: 4. The CDR3 covers 12 residues. The germline gives CDR1 SQVTM, CDR2 ANQGSEA. As DNA, the CDR3 is TGCAGCGTTGTGACAGGGCCATACGAGCAGTACTTC. Translated: CSVVTGPYEQYF.

The chain couples TRBV19 to TRBJ1-2, with TRBD1 matching 10 bases. This CDR3 has 15 residues. CDR1 and CDR2 (germline): LNHDA, SQIVND (reference sequence). V shed 7 bases, J shed 9 bases, and the junction held 14 bases outside the gene matches. Written as DNA, the CDR3 is TGTGCCAGTACCTCACCGAGCAGACAGGGGGCTAGCTACACCTTC. Protein sequence: CASTSPSRQGASYTF.

This chain joins TRBV3-1 (or the pseudogene TRBV3-2) and TRBJ2-5, with TRBD1 matching 8 bases. The trim removed 3 bases at V and 4 bases at J, leaving 16 bases unmatched. The CDR3 sequence is 18 residues long. CDR1 is LGHDT, CDR2 YNNKEL, per germline (reference sequence). As DNA, the CDR3 is TGTGCCAGCAGCCAGCCCGGGCCCGGACAGGGATGGGGAGAGACCCAGTACTTC. This translates into CASSQPGPGQGWGETQYF.

This clone was seen only a few times. The V and J genes are TRBV13 and TRBJ2-7, with 7 bases that match TRBD2. V trimming: 4 bases; J trimming: 5 bases; junction bases outside the gene matches: 11. Germline V gene sequence: CDR1 PRHDT, CDR2 FYEKMQ (reference sequence). The CDR3 loop spans 15 amino acids. In DNA form, the CDR3 reads TGTGCCAGCAGCTCCACCTCGCGACTAGCTGACGAGCAGTACTTC. Translating gives CASSSTSRLADEQYF.

V and J are TRBV27 and TRBJ1-1; TRBD1 is a possible D gene (5 bases). Deletions cut 5 bases from V and 5 bases from J, with 15 bases between. The CDR3 length is 14 residues. Germline V gene sequence: CDR1 MNHEY, CDR2 SMNVEV (reference sequence). This CDR3 reads CASSPLGRETEAFF. The CDR3 region has the DNA TGTGCCAGCAGTCCTTTGGGGCGAGAGACTGAAGCTTTCTTT.

The V call is TRBV3-1 (or the pseudogene TRBV3-2), the J call TRBJ2-7, with 12 bases fitting TRBD1. In germline, CDR1 is LGHDT, CDR2 YNNKEL (reference sequence). The ends lost 4 bases at V and 5 bases at J; junction bases unmatched: 9. CDR3 length equals 16 residues. CDR3 DNA sequence: TGTGCCAGCAGCCCGGCCGGGACAGGGGGCCTGGACGAGCAGTACTTC. This translates into CASSPAGTGGLDEQYF.

The genes are TRBV29-1 and TRBJ1-2; D gene unclear. V gave up 5 bases and J gave up 2 bases, with 12 bases separating them. Germline V lookup: CDR1 SQVTM, CDR2 ANQGSEA. The CDR3 has 13 amino acids. The CDR3 is CSVYPGLNYGYTF. In DNA, the CDR3 is TGCAGCGTTTACCCTGGACTGAACTATGGCTACACCTTC.

The chain employs TRBV12-3 or TRBV12-4 and TRBJ2-3; the match to TRBD1 covers 8 bases. This CDR3 has 13 amino acids. The V and J ends lost 5 bases and 6 bases, in that order; junction bases with no gene match: 4. The CDR3 sequence: CASSAGQGDTQYF. CDR3 in DNA: TGTGCCAGCAGTGCCGGACAGGGCGATACGCAGTATTTT.

This chain uses TRBV6-6 with TRBJ1-2; 10 nucleotides align to TRBD1. Germline V gene data show CDR1 as MNHNY and CDR2 as SVGAGI (reference sequence). There are 14 residues in the CDR3. V dropped 5 bases and J dropped 6; count of bases not matched to a gene: 6. In DNA form, the CDR3 reads TGTGCCAGCAGTCGATCCGGGACAGGGGATGGCTACACCTTC. This codes for CASSRSGTGDGYTF.

The chain recombines TRBV6-6 with TRBJ2-3, with 7 bases lining up with TRBD2. Germline V CDR1 and CDR2: MNHNY, SVGAGI (reference sequence). The trim removed 10 bases at V and 4 bases at J, leaving 11 bases unmatched. This CDR3 spans 14 amino acids. This chain's CDR3 is CATLGGKGPDTQYF. The CDR3 DNA reads TGTGCCACCCTCGGGGGGAAAGGCCCAGATACGCAGTATTTT.

This chain uses TRBV10-3 with TRBJ2-5; 7 bases map to TRBD1. The ends lost 6 bases at V and 2 bases at J; junction bases unmatched: 9. The CDR3 is 15 residues long. The V gene's germline CDR1 is ENHRY and CDR2 SYGVKD. CDR3 sequence reads: CAISRGQFYQETQYF. The CDR3 DNA reads TGTGCCATCAGCCGGGGACAGTTTTATCAAGAGACCCAGTACTTC.

J is TRBJ1-1 and V is TRBV4-1; 12 nucleotides align to TRBD1. Germline CDR1 reads MGHRA; CDR2 reads YSYEKL. The V segment lost 4 bases and the J segment 11 bases; nucleotides outside the gene matches: 2. CDR3 length equals 12 residues. The CDR3 DNA reads TGCGCCAGCAGCCGGGACAGGGGGCTGGCTTTCTTT. Its translation is CASSRDRGLAFF.

In its sample, this clone was seen a few times. This chain links TRBV27 with TRBJ1-3; 10 bases agree with TRBD1. V lost 6 bases, J lost 0 bases, and 2 bases stayed unmatched. This CDR3 is built from 15 residues. The germline CDR1 and CDR2 sequences are MNHEY and SMNVEV (reference sequence). CDR3 DNA: TGTGCCAGCAGGGGGACAGGGGACTCTGGAAACACCATATATTTT. It encodes CASRGTGDSGNTIYF.

This sequence joins TRBV10-2 and TRBJ2-3; D call uncertain. CDR3 size: 13 residues. V was pared by 4 bases and J by 5 bases, with 10 bases between. Germline lookup yields CDR1 WSHSY and CDR2 SAAADI. The CDR3 sequence is CASSAVVEDTQYF. As DNA, the CDR3 is TGCGCCAGCAGTGCAGTCGTTGAAGATACGCAGTATTTT.

This clone was seen a handful of times. The V call is TRBV4-3, the J call TRBJ2-5, with 9 positions matching TRBD2. With 3 bases clipped from V and 4 bases from J, the junction kept 3 bases outside the gene matches. CDR1 is LGHNA and CDR2 is YSLEER in the germline V gene. This CDR3 is built from 14 residues. The CDR3 region has the DNA TGCGCCAGCAGCCATAGCGGGGGCGGAGAGACCCAGTACTTC. It specifies CASSHSGGGETQYF.